One sample yielded the 13 T cell receptor beta chains listed below, sequenced in a study of CD8+CD57+ T cells in acquired aplastic anemia. Patients sequenced had flow cytometry evidence of CD8+CD57+ cell expansion. Template material for TCR beta VDJ and CDR3 profiling consisted of genomic DNA. TCRdb reanalysed the reads using MiXCR and keeps one entry per CDR3 protein. Seen here are approximately 190,000 distinct CDR3 sequences, more than 45% observed once, and the top ten hold over 7.5%. The sample taken for sequencing was sorted CD4+, CD8+, or CD8+CD57+ T cells (not recorded which) from PBMCs. The receptors derive from a human donor with aplastic anemia.

In this sample, this clonotype turned up a few times. This chain connects TRBV20-1 to TRBJ1-1; the D is unclear. CDR3 length equals 11 residues. The V end lost 3 bases, the J end lost 3 bases, and 5 bases lay between the germline ends. Germline loops: CDR1 DFQATT, CDR2 SNEGSKA (reference sequence). The CDR3 is CSASKYTEAFF. DNA for the CDR3: TGCAGTGCTAGCAAGTACACTGAAGCTTTCTTT.

The rearrangement links TRBV15 to TRBJ2-7; D gene unclear. Trimming stripped 1 base from V and 5 bases from J, with 6 bases between. CDR1 and CDR2 (germline): LNHNV, YYDKDF (reference sequence). This CDR3 has 12 amino acids. CDR3 bases: TGTGCCACCAGCAGAGCGTACAACGAGCAGTACTTC. Translation: CATSRAYNEQYF.

This clonotype was detected ten times or more. Being one base from a much bigger clone, this may be a read error. The chain carries TRBV10-1 and TRBJ2-7; TRBD2 matches at 15 bases. With 2 bases clipped from V and 9 bases from J, the junction kept 8 bases outside the gene matches. The CDR3 runs 16 residues. Germline lookup yields CDR1 WNHNN and CDR2 SYGVQD (reference sequence). The CDR3 loop reads CASSEGTSGRIDGQYF. In DNA, the CDR3 is TGCGCCAGCAGTGAGGGGACTAGCGGGAGGATCGACGGGCAGTACTTC.

This clonotype was found many times. The V gene is TRBV25-1, the J gene TRBJ1-1; no clear D gene. The CDR3 sequence is 17 residues long. Germline assignment: CDR1 MGHDK and CDR2 SYGVNS. V gave up 1 base and J gave up 0 bases, with 15 bases separating them. CDR3 amino acids: CASSESGPLHMNTEAFF. The CDR3 bases are TGTGCCAGCAGTGAATCTGGGCCCCTCCACATGAACACTGAAGCTTTCTTT.

V and J are TRBV10-3 and TRBJ2-5, with a tentative D call TRBD1 (6 bases). CDR1 and CDR2 from the germline V gene are ENHRY and SYGVKD. CDR3 length: 12 residues. The ends were cut back, 3 bases at V and 5 bases at J, with 7 bases in the middle. CDR3 bases: TGTGCCATCAGTGACACAGGGGAGACCCAGTACTTC. As protein: CAISDTGETQYF.

The chain is built from TRBV20-1 and TRBJ2-3, with D tentatively TRBD1 (6 bases). The CDR3 has 14 amino acids. CDR1 DFQATT and CDR2 SNEGSKA come from the germline V gene (reference sequence). The germline V and J ends were trimmed by 6 bases and 5 bases, with 18 bases remaining between them. The CDR3 loop is CSAPGVSIGDTQYF. The CDR3, as DNA: TGCAGTGCGCCAGGGGTGTCGATAGGAGATACGCAGTATTTT.

The CDR3 loop is CASSLRTGTEAFF. The CDR3 coding sequence is TGTGCCAGCAGCTTAAGAACAGGGACTGAAGCTTTCTTT. This chain connects TRBV7-9 to TRBJ1-1, with D perhaps TRBD1 (6 bases). With 2 bases removed from V and 5 bases from J, the gap between germline ends came to 9 bases. Germline V gene sequence: CDR1 SEHNR, CDR2 FQNEAQ (reference sequence). The CDR3 has 13 residues.

Comment on this clonotype: At one boundary the junction diverges from the germline segment, which might be a read error. J is TRBJ2-7 and V is TRBV2, with 8 bases aligning to TRBD1. The CDR3 consists of 15 residues. The V gene's germline CDR1 is SNHLY and CDR2 FYNNEI. Written as DNA, the CDR3 is TGTGCCAGCAGCGAAGACAGGGGACGGTCCTACGAGCAGTACTTC. Translated: CASSEDRGRSYEQYF.

This clonotype was seen only a few times. The rearrangement joins TRBV25-1 to TRBJ1-1; TRBD1 aligns across 7 bases. Per germline, CDR1 MGHDK and CDR2 SYGVNS. J was trimmed by 3 bases and V by 4 bases; bases with no gene match: 14. CDR3 length equals 17 residues. CDR3 in DNA: TGTGCCAGCAGTGCCCCATCTTCCCAGGGGGTCGACACTGAAGCTTTCTTT. Translated: CASSAPSSQGVDTEAFF.

The V gene is TRBV5-5, the J gene TRBJ2-7, with TRBD1 matching 7 bases. This CDR3 has 14 amino acids. CDR1 is SGHKS and CDR2 is YYEKEE in the germline V gene (reference sequence). V was clipped by 2 bases and J by 3 bases; unmatched bases: 5. CDR3 sequence reads: CASSFPGTDYEQYF. CDR3 nucleotide sequence: TGTGCCAGCAGCTTTCCCGGGACAGACTACGAGCAGTACTTC.

Only a few counts were recorded for this clonotype. The V call is TRBV6-1, the J call TRBJ1-2; 8 nucleotides match TRBD1. Trimming took 5 bases from V and 4 from J; bases not matched to a gene: 18. This CDR3 is 18 amino acids long. Per germline, CDR1 MNHNS and CDR2 SASEGT. DNA for the CDR3: TGTGCCAGCAGTCTATACCACCCACGACAGGGGAGCACCTATGGCTACACCTTC. Its translation is CASSLYHPRQGSTYGYTF.

This chain uses TRBV25-1 with TRBJ2-1; 7 bases line up with TRBD2. The length of the CDR3 is 16 residues. Germline CDR1 MGHDK, CDR2 SYGVNS. V lost 1 base, J lost 2 bases, and 5 bases stayed unmatched. CDR3: CASSEWGGRTYNEQFF. CDR3 DNA: TGTGCCAGCAGTGAATGGGGCGGGAGAACCTACAATGAGCAGTTCTTC.

This clonotype was counted only a few times. The chain uses TRBV7-9 and TRBJ2-7; D is unclear. V shed 6 bases and J shed 5 bases, with 14 bases lying between them. Germline CDR1 and CDR2: SEHNR and FQNEAQ (reference sequence). CDR3 length: 13 residues. The CDR3, as DNA: TGTGCCAGCAGTTGGGTGTTAGAGGACGAGCAGTACTTC. As protein: CASSWVLEDEQYF.